This T cell receptor (beta chain) derives from a study of shared clonotypes between healthy human individuals (dated by TCRdb to the early 2020s). With respect to the entire study: The cohort included a few men and a couple of women between 18 and 49 years of age. For each donor, CD4 naive and CD4 memory were each given three plates, CD8 naive was given two plates, and CD8 memory was given one plate. Blood TCR repertoires of 5 or 6 healthy adults were deeply sequenced to estimate repertoire size and the extent of clonotype sharing between individuals. To increase sequencing depth and limit assay-specific biases, TCR repertoire library preparation and sequencing were carried out by different laboratories using diverse techniques. Per donor, leukapheresis produced somewhere between about 0.9 and 9.5 billion PBMCs. Study-wide conclusions, independent of this receptor: Naive subsets generally had larger estimated clonotype richness than memory subsets. Sampling was restricted to blood, and TCR repertoires in tissue are likely to differ from TCR repertoires in blood. Pairwise subsampling indicated that sequencing depth was expected to affect the degree of clonotype sharing among donors. Because the study included only a small number of donors, the genetic and exposure-history diversity represented was limited. Rarefaction of sorted-subset datasets indicated incomplete sequencing despite the large sequencing depth. Compared with non-shared clonotypes, the clonotypes found in all four sorted-subset donors had higher generation probabilities. When several donors were compared, the shared fraction of clonotypes was roughly 5% for naive CD4, over 3% for naive CD8, 2% to 2.5% for memory CD4, and about 0.36% for memory CD8.

Based on the germline V gene (reference sequence), the CDR1 and CDR2 sequences are LNHDA and SQIVND. V trim: 3 bases; J trim: 0 bases; unmatched bases: 2. Including cysteine and phenylalanine, the CDR3 has 15 amino acids. Left in the record is the CDR3 DNA by itself, 45 bases read in frame from the first base. TCR CDR3 regions were amplified from genomic DNA by multiplex PCR using the deep immunoSEQ assay. Extracted genomic DNA from each cell subset was distributed evenly across all wells of several immunoSEQ 96-well plates, and each plate was treated as a replicate. Each replicate PCR for sorted subsets received 200 ng genomic DNA, equal to tens of thousands of T cell genomes. Purified libraries were quantified with a Qubit 3.0 fluorometer, sized on a Bioanalyzer 2100, and re-quantified with the KAPA Library Quantification kit. Every immunoSEQ 96-well plate was sequenced on a dedicated single-read 150-cycle Illumina NextSeq 550 flow cell. Under the source paper's analysis protocol: Because the immunoSEQ output included only junctional sequences and no quality scores, the filtering could not be the same as the filtering used for full-length reads. To assign V/J genes and CDR3, sequences were annotated using PyIR, a Python wrapper for IgBLAST v1.9, with IMGT germline references. Reads were removed for weak V/J assignments (E-value above 1e-6), missing CDR3, stop codons, out-of-frame junctions, or ambiguous translated residues. V3J clonotypes were defined as sequences sharing the same inferred V gene, J gene, and CDR3 amino acid sequence. The percentage overlap between two repertoires was calculated by dividing the number of shared unique clonotypes by the size of the smaller repertoire. Repertoire richness was assessed with RTK rarefaction, the Chao1 estimator, and Recon v2.1 estimates of unobserved clonotypes. For all TCRbeta clonotypes obtained by the gDNA method from a handful of donors, generation probabilities were computed with OLGA. This immuneACCESS table, as held by TCRdb, lists in-frame sequences with V and J called but not all clones. Of the missing ones, under half trace to an unresolved V gene in checked studies; the others have no known cause. V and J calls plus clone size are reproduced from that table; the DNA served to infer D and trimming. For this sample the table gives around 2.1 million clones, of which about 92% were detected only once. The ten top clones hold 1.7% of the sample.

CD8 naive samples consisted of CD45RO-negative cells that were positively selected for CCR7, yielding a CD45RA+CCR7+ population without TemRA cells. Donors were healthy HIV-negative adults with no recently reported acute infections or vaccinations. All donors were Caucasian adults living in Nashville, Tennessee, USA. After blood collection by leukapheresis, PBMCs were isolated using Ficoll-Histopaque density gradient centrifugation and then cryopreserved in the vapor phase of liquid nitrogen. Purity and quantity of every magnetically sorted T cell population were checked by analytical flow cytometry. Each sorted fraction had its genomic DNA isolated and then quantified by UV absorbance on a Nanodrop 2000c. About this clone: Its antigen specificity is not known. No base quality values were provided; no much bigger clone lies one nucleotide off.

Material: naive CD8+ T cells from PBMCs. Read against the paper, the sample's cell subset or site label means: CD45RA+CCR7+. The TCR comes from a young man in good health. Some clones in this sample may be carry-over from other donors' samples. The chain couples TRBV19 to TRBJ2-7; 10 junctional bases match TRBD2. Here the CDR3 is given as CASSMGTSASYEQYF. The DNA sequence follows: TGTGCCAGTAGTATGGGGACTAGCGCCTCCTACGAGCAGTACTTC.